This is a list of T cell receptor beta chains from one sample in a study of blood T cell repertoires in COVID-19. Clones were sequenced by immunoSEQ multiplex PCR, and TCRdb holds only the in-frame ones, with some missing. The table includes over 200,000 clones, approximately 90% detected once. Sequencing was done on a sample of peripheral blood. The receptors come from a man between 60 and 70 years old who had recovered from COVID-19. The CDR3 runs from the conserved cysteine through the conserved F or W. A D gene is named only where the DNA matches it firmly. Not all rows give a size; the values are once, few, many and, for expanded clones, a class.

CASSLVGAETQYF TGTGCCAGCAGCTTAGTGGGGGCAGAGACCCAGTACTTC NA TRBV7-2 NA TRBJ2-5
CASSPTTREQYF TGTGCCAGCAGTCCCACGACAAGGGAGCAGTACTTC NA TRBV28 NA TRBJ2-7
CASSPRGNTEAFF TGTGCCAGCAGCCCCAGGGGGAACACTGAAGCTTTCTTT NA TRBV7-9 NA TRBJ1-1
CASRTGLAFMYEQFF TGTGCCAGCAGAACAGGACTAGCGTTTATGTATGAGCAGTTCTTC TRBD2 TRBV2 NA TRBJ2-1
CANRHSGGEGGELFF TGTGCCAACAGACATTCGGGGGGAGAGGGCGGGGAGCTGTTTTTT TRBD2 TRBV11-2 NA TRBJ2-2
CASSLQGMGNYGYTF TGTGCCAGCAGCTTACAGGGGATGGGTAACTATGGCTACACCTTC TRBD1 TRBV5-4 NA TRBJ1-2
CAWSVGAYGYTF TGTGCCTGGAGTGTGGGGGCCTATGGCTACACCTTC NA TRBV30 NA TRBJ1-2
CSVKTEATSTDTQYF TGCAGCGTCAAGACCGAGGCAACTAGCACAGATACGCAGTATTTT NA TRBV29-1 NA TRBJ2-3
CAWSGISGYTF TGTGCCTGGTCAGGGATCTCTGGCTACACCTTC NA TRBV30 few TRBJ1-2
CASSQPEGGTSGRLRETQYF TGCGCCAGCAGCCAACCTGAGGGAGGGACTAGCGGGAGGTTGCGAGAGACCCAGTACTTC TRBD2 TRBV4-1 NA TRBJ2-5
CASSPGVAGRNEQFF TGTGCCAGCAGTCCCGGGGTAGCAGGTCGGAATGAGCAGTTCTTC NA TRBV6-5 NA TRBJ2-1
CSVVAGDNYGYTF TGCAGCGTTGTTGCGGGGGATAACTATGGCTACACCTTC NA TRBV29-1 NA TRBJ1-2
CASSLLGQGASSGNTIYF TGTGCCAGCAGCCTATTGGGACAGGGGGCGTCGAGCGGAAACACCATATATTTT TRBD1 TRBV3-1/TRBV3-2 NA TRBJ1-3
CASSLETVSYEQYF TGTGCCAGCAGCTTGGAGACGGTTAGCTACGAGCAGTACTTC NA TRBV7-9 NA TRBJ2-7
CASSPGGMGDEQYF TGCGCCAGCAGTCCCGGCGGGATGGGTGACGAGCAGTACTTC NA TRBV10-2 NA TRBJ2-7
CASSVLPGVNEQFF TGTGCCAGCAGCGTACTTCCGGGAGTCAATGAGCAGTTCTTC NA TRBV9 NA TRBJ2-1
CASSYTEAGKETQYF TGTGCCAGCAGTTACACGGAGGCCGGGAAAGAGACCCAGTACTTC NA TRBV6-5 NA TRBJ2-5
CASGLVSKGVRQSAPQHF TGTGCTAGTGGTTTGGTATCGAAGGGGGTTCGACAATCAGCCCCCCAGCATTTT NA TRBV12-5 NA TRBJ1-5
CASSPDVGGEETQYF TGTGCCAGCTCACCAGATGTGGGGGGGGAAGAGACCCAGTACTTC TRBD2 TRBV18 NA TRBJ2-5
CASSPSGLAGGGETQYF TGCGCCAGCAGCCCTTCCGGACTAGCGGGAGGAGGAGAGACCCAGTACTTC TRBD2 TRBV5-1 NA TRBJ2-5
CASSLGAGGFKTQYF TGTGCCAGCAGCTTAGGGGCGGGAGGGTTTAAGACCCAGTACTTC TRBD2 TRBV11-2 NA TRBJ2-5
CASSQMEAAGQDTQYF TGTGCCAGCAGCCAAATGGAGGCTGCTGGGCAGGATACGCAGTATTTT NA TRBV16 NA TRBJ2-3
CASSASRGDVNTEAFF TGTGCCAGCAGCGCGTCACGAGGAGACGTGAACACTGAAGCTTTCTTT NA TRBV9 few TRBJ1-1
CASSESGSGRAGSGELFF TGCGCCAGCAGTGAGTCGGGTAGCGGGAGGGCCGGTTCCGGGGAGCTGTTTTTT TRBD2 TRBV10-1 NA TRBJ2-2
CASSTTQGAGYEQYF TGTGCCAGCAGTACTACACAGGGGGCAGGGTACGAGCAGTACTTC TRBD1 TRBV6-5 NA TRBJ2-7
CASSSPGLADSYNEQFF TGTGCCAGCAGTTCCCCGGGACTAGCGGACTCCTACAATGAGCAGTTCTTC TRBD2 TRBV28 NA TRBJ2-1
CASSARTGEETQYF TGTGCCAGCAGCGCCCGGACAGGGGAAGAGACCCAGTACTTC TRBD1 TRBV13 NA TRBJ2-5
CASTPPGGRGYTF TGTGCCAGCACCCCCCCGGGAGGACGGGGCTACACCTTC NA TRBV2 many TRBJ1-2
CASSYSSKGLSTIYF TGTGCCAGCAGTTACTCGAGCAAGGGACTGAGCACCATATATTTT NA TRBV6-5 few TRBJ1-3
CATSTSGSSVEQFF TGTGCCACCAGTACTAGCGGGAGTTCTGTTGAGCAGTTCTTC TRBD2 TRBV24-1 NA TRBJ2-1
CASAAAFNEQFF TGTGCCAGCGCGGCAGCTTTCAATGAGCAGTTCTTC NA TRBV11-2 NA TRBJ2-1
CASSSDIPGQTKNIQYF TGCGCCAGCAGCTCCGACATCCCGGGACAAACGAAAAACATTCAGTACTTC NA TRBV5-1 NA TRBJ2-4
CASSRGQGGGSGNTIYF TGTGCCAGCAGCCGCGGACAGGGCGGTGGGTCTGGAAACACCATATATTTT TRBD1 TRBV7-9 NA TRBJ1-3
CASSPGQGDGEKLFF TGTGCCAGCTCACCGGGACAGGGAGACGGTGAAAAACTGTTTTTT TRBD1 TRBV18 NA TRBJ1-4
CASSSLTGGVNQPQHF TGTGCCAGCAGCTCGTTGACAGGGGGCGTCAATCAGCCCCAGCATTTT TRBD1 TRBV7-9 few TRBJ1-5
CASSIEWTGNYNEQFF TGTGCCAGTAGTATAGAGTGGACGGGGAATTACAATGAGCAGTTCTTC NA TRBV19 NA TRBJ2-1
CASSLTGPNSPLHF TGTGCCAGCAGCTTGACAGGACCGAATTCACCCCTCCACTTT NA TRBV5-6 NA TRBJ1-6
CASSTGGAIYGYTF TGTGCCAGCAGTACTGGGGGCGCGATCTATGGCTACACCTTC NA TRBV6-2/TRBV6-3 NA TRBJ1-2
CASMWAQGAAFF TGTGCCAGCATGTGGGCACAGGGGGCAGCTTTCTTT TRBD1 TRBV28 NA TRBJ1-1
CATSTRVSANEKLFF TGTGCCACCAGCACCAGGGTTTCGGCTAATGAAAAACTGTTTTTT NA TRBV15 NA TRBJ1-4
CASSLIAGDPSREQFF TGTGCCAGTAGTTTAATAGCGGGTGATCCCAGCCGTGAGCAGTTCTTC TRBD2 TRBV19 NA TRBJ2-1
CATSDSRLAGSNEQFF TGTGCCACCAGTGATTCTAGACTAGCGGGGAGCAATGAGCAGTTCTTC TRBD2 TRBV24-1 NA TRBJ2-1
CASSRGDTQYF TGTGCCAGCAGTCGCGGGGATACGCAGTATTTT NA TRBV11-3 NA TRBJ2-3
CASSSTSAGFNEQFF TGTGCCAGCAGTTCCACTAGCGCTGGATTCAATGAGCAGTTCTTC TRBD2 TRBV27 NA TRBJ2-1
CASRPGQGYSSGNTIYF TGTGCCAGTAGGCCGGGACAGGGTTACTCGTCTGGAAACACCATATATTTT TRBD1 TRBV19 NA TRBJ1-3
CASEGLAAPREGYTF TGTGCCAGCGAGGGACTCGCAGCGCCTCGGGAGGGCTACACCTTC NA TRBV19 once TRBJ1-2
CASSLARGGFSYGYTF TGTGCCAGCAGCTTAGCCCGAGGGGGTTTCTCCTATGGCTACACCTTC NA TRBV7-8 once TRBJ1-2
CASSRGDRGYEQYF TGTGCCAGCAGCAGAGGGGACAGGGGGTACGAGCAGTACTTC TRBD1 TRBV11-3 NA TRBJ2-7
CASSRGTGVTRSYGYTF TGTGCCAGTAGTCGCGGGACAGGGGTAACAAGGAGCTATGGCTACACCTTC TRBD1 TRBV19 NA TRBJ1-2
CASSIVGRAQGEQYF TGTGCCAGCAGTATCGTCGGGAGGGCCCAGGGCGAGCAGTACTTC TRBD2 TRBV6-5 NA TRBJ2-7
CATLTSGSCTDTQYF TGTGCCACGCTGACTAGCGGGAGCTGCACAGATACGCAGTATTTT TRBD2 TRBV24-1 many TRBJ2-3
CASSSNGRGSYEQYF TGTGCCAGCAGCTCCAACGGGAGGGGGTCCTACGAGCAGTACTTC TRBD2 TRBV5-5 once TRBJ2-7
CASSQQGLLNSPLHF TGTGCCAGCAGCCAACAGGGTCTTTTGAATTCACCCCTCCACTTT NA TRBV7-2 NA TRBJ1-6
CASSLAAGGPREQYF TGTGCCAGCAGCTTAGCGGCGGGAGGGCCAAGGGAGCAGTACTTC TRBD2 TRBV7-6 NA TRBJ2-7
CASSVSGTTLYEQYF TGTGCCAGTAGTGTCTCCGGGACAACCCTATACGAGCAGTACTTC NA TRBV19 NA TRBJ2-7
CASSLGGFGAGEGYTF TGTGCCAGCAGCTTAGGGGGTTTCGGGGCAGGGGAAGGCTACACCTTC NA TRBV7-2 once TRBJ1-2
CASSPLGAPNYGYTF TGTGCCAGCAGCCCTCTAGGAGCCCCAAACTATGGCTACACCTTC NA TRBV4-2 NA TRBJ1-2
CASSGGTSGGLYNEQFF TGTGCCAGCAGCGGAGGGACTAGCGGGGGGCTTTACAATGAGCAGTTCTTC TRBD2 TRBV11-2 NA TRBJ2-1
CASTAFRGQETQYF TGCGCCAGCACTGCCTTCAGAGGGCAAGAGACCCAGTACTTC NA TRBV23-1 NA TRBJ2-5